The clone carrying this T cell receptor (beta chain) was recorded only once. Method: immunoSEQ multiplex PCR; TCRdb's copy keeps in-frame clones and lacks some. The repertoire holds around 500,000 clones, with 88% as singletons. This record comes from a study of blood T cell repertoires in COVID-19. Turning to the study itself: T cells, B-cell-depleted T cells, or PBMCs supplied cDNA or gDNA.

Germline lookup yields CDR1 SGHNT and CDR2 YYREEE (reference sequence). The CDR3 sequence is 13 residues long. Between the trimmed V and J ends, which lost 2 bases and 1 base, there was a span of 7 bases. This sequence was found in a woman between 40 and 55 years old who had recovered from COVID-19. The chain uses TRBV5-4 and TRBJ2-7; D is unresolved. The sequenced sample was PBMCs or T cells enriched from blood (not recorded which). CDR3 residues: CASSFQISYEQYF. The CDR3 DNA is TGTGCCAGCAGCTTCCAGATATCCTACGAGCAGTACTTC.